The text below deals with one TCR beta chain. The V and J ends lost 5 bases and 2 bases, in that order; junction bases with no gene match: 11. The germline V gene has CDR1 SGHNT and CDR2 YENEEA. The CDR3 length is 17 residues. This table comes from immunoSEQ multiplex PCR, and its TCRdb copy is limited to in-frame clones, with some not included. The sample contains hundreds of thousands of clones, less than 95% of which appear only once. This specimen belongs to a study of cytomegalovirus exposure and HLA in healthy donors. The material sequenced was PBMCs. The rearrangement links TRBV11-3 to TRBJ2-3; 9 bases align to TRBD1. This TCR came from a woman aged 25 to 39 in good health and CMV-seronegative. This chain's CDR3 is CASSPRTGAQATDTQYF. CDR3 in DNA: TGTGCCAGCAGCCCCCGGACAGGGGCGCAGGCCACAGATACGCAGTATTTT.